The 10 T cell receptor beta chains given below trace back to one sample, sequenced in a study of blood T cell repertoires in COVID-19 (TCRdb year 2020). The library was obtained by the immunoSEQ multiplex PCR assay. TCRdb limited this immuneACCESS table to in-frame rearrangements with V and J called. A share of clones is missing; checked studies link under half to unresolved V genes, and the rest is unexplained. This sample holds about 350,000 clones; about 89% were observed only once. Approximately 5.3% of the sample goes to the ten largest clones. Sequenced sample: PBMCs or T cells enriched from blood (not recorded which). These receptors all come from a woman in her twenties or thirties who had recovered from COVID-19.

The J gene is TRBJ1-2, the V gene TRBV7-8; TRBD1 is a possible D gene (5 bases). The length of the CDR3 is 15 residues. V dropped 4 bases and J dropped 4 bases, with 16 bases sitting between them. Germline V CDR1 and CDR2: SGHVS, FQNEAQ. The CDR3 nucleotides are TGTGCCAGCAGCTCCTCAGGGTCTTCTACCTATGGCTACACCTTC. Translated, it gives CASSSSGSSTYGYTF. Together with reference TRBV7-8 and TRBJ1-2, the CDR3 gives the full variable domain: GAGVSQSPRYKVAKRGQDVALRCDPISGHVSLFWYQQALGQGPEFLTYFQNEAQLDKSGLPSDRFFAERPEGSVSTLKIQRTQQEDSAVYLCASSSSGSSTYGYTFGSGTRLTVV.

The chain recombines TRBV3-1 (or the pseudogene TRBV3-2) with TRBJ1-1; D is uncertain. Trimming took 4 bases from V and 5 from J, leaving 11 bases between them. The CDR3 contains 13 residues. Germline loops: CDR1 LGHDT, CDR2 YNNKEL (reference sequence). This CDR3 reads CASSPIRGTEAFF. The CDR3 DNA follows: TGTGCCAGCAGCCCAATCAGAGGGACTGAAGCTTTCTTT.

The rearrangement uses TRBV9 and TRBJ1-1; D possibly corresponds to TRBD1 (6 bases). The CDR3 is 14 amino acids. Trimming removed 0 bases at V and 6 bases at J, with 12 bases between. CDR1 SGDLS and CDR2 YYNGEE come from the germline V gene. The CDR3 loop is CASSVEGEWSEAFF. CDR3 nucleotides: TGTGCCAGCAGCGTAGAGGGGGAGTGGTCTGAAGCTTTCTTT.

The chain couples TRBV3-1 (or the pseudogene TRBV3-2) to TRBJ1-2; D not resolved. CDR3 length: 15 residues. The germline V gene has CDR1 LGHDT and CDR2 YNNKEL (reference sequence). V shed 6 bases and J shed 6 bases, with 20 bases lying between them. The CDR3 nucleotides are TGTGCCAGCAGACCCCGGCCTGGCGGGTGGGATGGCTACACCTTC. Its translation: CASRPRPGGWDGYTF.

This chain connects TRBV19 to TRBJ1-1; 7 nucleotides line up with TRBD1. The CDR3 has 13 amino acids. V lost 4 bases, J lost 4 bases, and 3 bases stayed unmatched. Germline assignment: CDR1 LNHDA and CDR2 SQIVND (reference sequence). For the CDR3, the DNA is TGTGCCAGTAGTACACAGGGGTTCACTGAAGCTTTCTTT. It is translated as CASSTQGFTEAFF.

In this sample, this clone turned up once. V usage is TRBV27 and J usage is TRBJ1-5; D is uncertain. The germline V and J ends were trimmed by 1 base and 9 bases, with 19 bases remaining between them. This CDR3 comprises 16 residues. The V gene's germline CDR1 is MNHEY and CDR2 SMNVEV (reference sequence). CDR3 region: CASSLYPPSGGWPQHF. In nucleotides, the CDR3 is TGTGCCAGCAGTTTATATCCGCCATCCGGAGGGTGGCCCCAGCATTTT.

The V gene is TRBV5-1, the J gene TRBJ1-5; a weak D match, TRBD1 (5 bases). The germline gives CDR1 SGHRS, CDR2 YFSETQ. Trimming removed 4 bases at V and 3 bases at J, with 11 bases between. The CDR3 length is 14 residues. CDR3 amino acids: CASSPGGDNQPQHF. The CDR3 DNA follows: TGCGCCAGCAGCCCCGGGGGGGACAATCAGCCCCAGCATTTT.

The chain employs TRBV28 and TRBJ1-6; a possible D gene is TRBD1 (6 bases). This CDR3 is built from 13 residues. V was cut by 5 bases and J by 8 bases, with 10 bases left in between. Germline V gene sequence: CDR1 MDHEN, CDR2 SYDVKM. CDR3 in amino acids: CASSGDRYSPLHF. CDR3 DNA: TGTGCCAGCAGTGGAGACAGGTATTCACCCCTCCACTTT.

The rearrangement uses TRBV9 and TRBJ2-2; 9 positions match TRBD1. Germline V gene data show CDR1 as SGDLS and CDR2 as YYNGEE. This CDR3 has 17 amino acids. Trimming took 0 bases from V and 5 from J; bases not matched to a gene: 8. This CDR3 reads CASSVEYGGQGTGELFF. Here the CDR3 DNA reads TGTGCCAGCAGCGTAGAGTATGGGGGACAGGGTACCGGGGAGCTGTTTTTT.

The chain employs TRBV28 and TRBJ1-5, with D perhaps TRBD1 (6 bases). CDR1 MDHEN and CDR2 SYDVKM come from the germline V gene. Deletions cut 10 bases from V and 7 bases from J, with 20 bases between. The CDR3 contains 14 residues. CDR3 bases: TGTGCCACCAAGCGATTAAACAGGGCCCAGCCCCAGCATTTT. This gives the protein CATKRLNRAQPQHF.